Included here is one T cell receptor beta chain sequence, with context. Preparation of the TCRbeta library was carried out with unique molecular identifiers. MiXCR, run by TCRdb on the PCR reads, gives a single entry per CDR3 protein. This sample yields some 110,000 distinct CDR3 sequences, of which about a tenth are seen a single time; roughly a third belongs to the top ten. Germline lookup yields CDR1 SGDLS and CDR2 YYNGEE. V gave up 0 bases and J gave up 1 base, with 11 bases separating them. The CDR3 has 16 amino acids. The record originates from a study of T-cell reconstitution after alpha-beta-depleted transplantation in children.

The sequences come from PBMCs, collected before TCRalphabeta/CD19-depleted stem cell transplant. The sequence was collected from a boy younger than 10 with acute lymphoblastic leukemia, due to receive a stem cell transplant. V gene TRBV9 combines with J gene TRBJ1-5, with D possibly matching TRBD1 (6 bases). CDR3 DNA: TGTGCCAGCAGCGTAGGAGGGGGGGCGAGCAATCAGCCCCAGCATTTT. Amino acid sequence: CASSVGGGASNQPQHF.